Listed below are T cell receptor beta chains from one sample, sequenced in a study of regulatory T cells in long-lasting Graves disease. MiXCR, run by TCRdb on the multiplex PCR reads, gives a single entry per CDR3 protein. There are roughly 400,000 distinct CDR3 sequences in the sample; 21% occur only once, and over 11% lies in the top ten. The sample was peripheral blood mononuclear cells (PBMCs), taken when the disease was refractory, from a patient treated with antithyroid drugs. These receptors originate from a female donor with Graves disease. The CDR3 runs from the conserved cysteine through the conserved F or W. The D gene is left open where the match is weak. The listing skips clone size in some rows; elsewhere it reads once, few, many or a size class.

TRBV9	NA	TRBJ2-7	NA	CASSVAPERSYEQYF	TGTGCCAGCAGCGTAGCTCCGGAGCGATCCTACGAGCAGTACTTC
TRBV11-2	NA	TRBJ1-1	NA	CASSFLGADTEAFF	TGTGCCAGCAGCTTTCTGGGGGCGGACACTGAAGCTTTCTTT
TRBV20-1	NA	TRBJ2-1	few	CSAIESSYNEQFF	TGCAGTGCTATTGAAAGCTCCTACAATGAGCAGTTCTTC
TRBV6-5	TRBD1	TRBJ1-5	few	CASSYYPTGANQPQHF	TGTGCCAGCAGTTACTACCCGACAGGGGCCAATCAGCCCCAGCATTTT
TRBV6-1	NA	TRBJ2-7	NA	CASTIGWRAYEQYF	TGTGCCAGCACCATAGGTTGGAGAGCCTACGAGCAGTACTTC
TRBV10-1	TRBD2	TRBJ2-2	NA	CASRTSRETGELFF	TGCGCCAGCAGGACTAGCAGGGAGACCGGGGAGCTGTTTTTT
TRBV24-1	TRBD1	TRBJ1-2	many	CATSETGGGDGYTF	TGTGCCACCAGTGAAACAGGGGGCGGCGATGGCTACACCTTC
TRBV19	TRBD2	TRBJ2-1	few	CASSISLLAGRGNEQFF	TGTGCCAGTAGTATAAGTTTGCTAGCGGGTAGGGGCAATGAGCAGTTCTTC
TRBV11-2	NA	TRBJ2-2	few	CASSLELGLNTGELFF	TGTGCCAGCAGCTTAGAATTAGGACTAAACACCGGGGAGCTGTTTTTT
TRBV6-1	NA	TRBJ2-7	many	CASIGTQGSGRTYEQYF	TGTGCCAGCATCGGAACACAGGGGAGCGGGAGAACGTACGAGCAGTACTTC
TRBV10-3	TRBD2	TRBJ2-7	NA	CAISESSAGRGEQYF	TGTGCCATCAGTGAGTCGTCAGCAGGGAGGGGCGAGCAGTACTTC
TRBV2	NA	TRBJ2-1	NA	CASSELAGRLNEQFF	TGTGCCAGCAGTGAATTGGCGGGACGGTTAAATGAGCAGTTCTTC